This TCR beta chain was identified in a study of T cell repertoires in cytomegalovirus infection. On the study more broadly: Recently described HLA-C-restricted plus well-studied HLA-B-restricted CMV epitopes were used.

Ten or more counts support this clonotype. Antigen: not known. Using its own MiXCR run on the reads, TCRdb lists one record per CDR3 protein. Of 900,000 to 950,000 distinct CDR3 sequences in the sample, around 30% were seen once. The CDR3 totals 16 residues. Trimming removed 4 bases from V and 0 bases from J; junction bases left unmatched: 2. Germline V gives CDR1 SGHVS, CDR2 FNYEAQ. Specimen: cultured CD8+ T cells from PBMCs, collected from culture after CMV antigen stimulation. The gene calls are TRBV7-6 and TRBJ2-3; 12 bases match TRBD2. The clonotype comes from a human donor in good health (CMV status not recorded). Some clones in this sample may be carry-over from other donors' samples. The CDR3, as DNA: TGTGCCAGCAGCTCCCTAGCGGGGGGGAGCACAGATACGCAGTATTTT. Translated: CASSSLAGGSTDTQYF.